This is a list of T cell receptor beta chains from one sample in a study of post-analysis software for immune sequencing data. Using its own MiXCR run on the PCR reads, TCRdb lists one record per CDR3 protein. The repertoire holds some 690,000 distinct CDR3 sequences, 55% to 60% seen once, with over 9% in the top ten. Sequencing used blood. These receptors were collected from a girl aged 2-10 years with multiple sclerosis. Each CDR3 is given with its conserved first and last residue. D genes are given only for firm matches. Some rows mark clone size as missing; the rest say once, few, many or name a class of expanded clone.

cdr3_aa	cdr3_nt	j_call	clone_size	v_call	d_call
CASSARGYNEQFF	TGTGCCAGCAGTGCCCGGGGCTACAATGAGCAGTTCTTC	TRBJ2-1	few	TRBV12-3/TRBV12-4	NA
CASRPGSSYNSPLHF	TGTGCCAGCAGGCCTGGGAGCTCCTATAATTCACCCCTCCACTTT	TRBJ1-6	NA	TRBV2	NA
CASSLRGGFIDTQYF	TGTGCCAGCAGCCTCCGGGGGGGCTTTATAGATACGCAGTATTTT	TRBJ2-3	NA	TRBV7-2	TRBD2
CSVTTGSPEAFF	TGCAGCGTGACGACAGGGTCTCCTGAAGCTTTCTTT	TRBJ1-1	NA	TRBV29-1	TRBD1
CASSPLKGRDEKLFF	TGTGCCAGCAGTCCCCTCAAGGGTCGGGACGAAAAACTGTTTTTT	TRBJ1-4	few	TRBV25-1	NA
CASSDPGAATYEQYF	TGTGCCAGCAGCGACCCAGGGGCCGCTACCTACGAGCAGTACTTC	TRBJ2-7	NA	TRBV9	NA
CASSFSGALNTEAFF	TGCGCCAGCAGCTTTTCCGGGGCACTGAACACTGAAGCTTTCTTT	TRBJ1-1	NA	TRBV5-1	NA
CSVQGLIYEQYF	TGCAGCGTTCAAGGACTAATCTACGAGCAGTACTTC	TRBJ2-7	few	TRBV29-1	NA
CSARSPTGGSVEQYF	TGCAGTGCTAGATCCCCGACAGGGGGAAGTGTGGAGCAGTACTTC	TRBJ2-7	NA	TRBV20-1	TRBD1
CASSLGVGQPYF	TGTGCCAGCAGCTTGGGGGTCGGACAGCCGTACTTC	TRBJ2-7	NA	TRBV5-6	NA
CASSLAVGSTDTQYF	TGTGCCAGCAGCTTGGCCGTCGGCAGCACAGATACGCAGTATTTT	TRBJ2-3	NA	TRBV5-6	NA
CASSDGSYEQYF	TGTGCCAGCAGTGATGGCAGCTACGAGCAGTACTTC	TRBJ2-7	many	TRBV6-1	NA
CASREAGTGVYEQYF	TGTGCCAGCAGGGAAGCCGGGACAGGGGTCTACGAGCAGTACTTC	TRBJ2-7	NA	TRBV2	TRBD1
CASSHVGAAKNIQYF	TGCGCCAGCAGCCACGTGGGAGCAGCCAAAAACATTCAGTACTTC	TRBJ2-4	few	TRBV4-1	NA
CATSDRRGTDTQYF	TGTGCCACCAGTGACCGCCGGGGGACAGATACGCAGTATTTT	TRBJ2-3	NA	TRBV24-1	NA
CASSLLSTSEQYF	TGTGCCAGCAGCTTATTGAGTACCTCCGAGCAGTACTTC	TRBJ2-7	NA	TRBV7-2	NA
CASSETSLQGTRFDEQFF	TGTGCCAGCAGCGAGACCAGTTTACAGGGGACGCGATTCGATGAGCAGTTCTTC	TRBJ2-1	NA	TRBV6-4	TRBD1
CASSLPRASEGEQFF	TGTGCCAGCAGCTTACCTCGGGCTAGCGAAGGGGAGCAGTTCTTC	TRBJ2-1	few	TRBV28	NA
CASSQAPQGTDTQYF	TGTGCCAGCAGCCAAGCCCCCCAGGGCACAGATACGCAGTATTTT	TRBJ2-3	NA	TRBV4-2	NA
CAISDREASGQYF	TGTGCCATCAGTGACCGGGAAGCGTCGGGGCAGTACTTC	TRBJ2-5	NA	TRBV10-3	NA
CASSVGQGGIFQYF	TGTGCCAGCAGCGTAGGACAGGGAGGAATTTTTCAGTACTTC	TRBJ2-4	few	TRBV9	NA
CASSLASGTANEQFF	TGTGCCAGCAGTTTAGCTAGCGGGACCGCCAATGAGCAGTTCTTC	TRBJ2-1	NA	TRBV12-3/TRBV12-4	TRBD2
CASSQDWEGGADTQYF	TGCGCCAGCAGCCAAGATTGGGAGGGGGGTGCGGATACGCAGTATTTT	TRBJ2-3	NA	TRBV4-1	NA
CASSEALGDGQPQHF	TGTGCCAGCAGTGAAGCGTTAGGGGACGGGCAGCCCCAGCATTTT	TRBJ1-5	NA	TRBV2	NA
CASRRGGTSGEQYF	TGTGCCAGCAGGCGCGGGGGGACGTCGGGCGAGCAGTACTTC	TRBJ2-7	few	TRBV12-3/TRBV12-4	TRBD2
CASNKGTGVSSYEQYF	TGTGCCAGCAACAAAGGGACAGGGGTGAGCTCCTACGAGCAGTACTTC	TRBJ2-7	NA	TRBV21-1	NA
CSVEDLENTEAFF	TGCAGCGTTGAAGATTTGGAGAACACTGAAGCTTTCTTT	TRBJ1-1	NA	TRBV29-1	NA
CASKRAEKLFF	TGTGCCAGCAAGCGGGCTGAAAAACTGTTTTTT	TRBJ1-4	few	TRBV6-2/TRBV6-3	NA
CASASSTDTQYF	TGTGCCAGCGCTTCGAGCACAGATACGCAGTATTTT	TRBJ2-3	NA	TRBV7-9	NA